Presented here are 9 T cell receptor beta chains from one specimen sequenced in a study of shared clonotypes between healthy human individuals. TCRdb's table, derived via immunoSEQ multiplex PCR, lists solely in-frame clones and lacks some. The sample lists about 450,000 clones; around three quarters were seen once. The sequenced sample consisted of PBMCs. These receptors originate from a woman aged 40 to 50 in good health. Some clones in this sample may be carry-over from other donors' samples.

The genes are TRBV4-2 and TRBJ1-5, with D possibly matching TRBD1 (5 bases). V was pared by 0 bases and J by 8 bases, with 14 bases between. The V gene's germline CDR1 is LGHNA and CDR2 YNFKEQ. This CDR3 spans 15 amino acids. The CDR3 spells CASSQEGELNEPQHF. The CDR3 DNA sequence: TGTGCCAGCAGCCAAGAGGGGGAATTGAATGAGCCCCAGCATTTT.

The chain uses TRBV19 and TRBJ2-3, with D tentatively TRBD2 (7 bases). This CDR3 has 17 amino acids. V gave up 5 bases and J gave up 3 bases, with 21 bases separating them. Germline V gene data show CDR1 as LNHDA and CDR2 as SQIVND (reference sequence). As DNA, the CDR3 is TGTGCCAGTAGTGACCGAGGGGGGGGCGATTGGACAGATACGCAGTATTTT. The encoded protein is CASSDRGGGDWTDTQYF.

The chain employs TRBV10-2 and TRBJ1-6, with D perhaps matching TRBD1 (6 bases). V lost 4 bases, J lost 9 bases, and 13 bases lay in between. Germline CDR1 is WSHSY and CDR2 is SAAADI. The CDR3 contains 14 residues. The CDR3 loop reads CASSVEGVASPLHF. The CDR3, as DNA: TGCGCCAGCAGTGTGGAGGGGGTGGCTTCACCCCTCCACTTT.

The rearrangement uses TRBV7-6 and TRBJ1-5; 8 bases fit TRBD1. CDR1 is SGHVS, CDR2 FNYEAQ, per germline. The V and J ends lost 5 bases and 2 bases, in that order; junction bases with no gene match: 5. There are 15 residues in the CDR3. The CDR3 loop is CASSAGGEGNQPQHF. DNA for the CDR3: TGTGCCAGCAGCGCAGGGGGCGAGGGCAATCAGCCCCAGCATTTT.

The chain joins TRBV15 to TRBJ2-7, with D perhaps assigned TRBD1 or TRBD2 (5 bases each). From germline, CDR1 is LNHNV and CDR2 YYDKDF (reference sequence). The V and J ends lost 0 bases and 0 bases respectively, with 12 bases between them. This CDR3 is 16 amino acids long. CDR3 nucleotides: TGTGCCACCAGCAGAGATCCGGGGACGAGCTCCTACGAGCAGTACTTC. Amino acids: CATSRDPGTSSYEQYF.

This CDR3 reads CASSYAGVSYNEQFF. CDR3 nucleotide sequence: TGTGCCAGCAGTTACGCGGGAGTATCTTACAATGAGCAGTTCTTC. The gene calls are TRBV6-6 and TRBJ2-1, with 7 bases matching TRBD2. Germline V gene data show CDR1 as MNHNY and CDR2 as SVGAGI (reference sequence). With V trimmed by 2 bases and J by 4 bases, 5 bases remained unmatched. The CDR3 length is 15 residues.

The rearrangement uses TRBV10-2 and TRBJ2-5; 9 nucleotides agree with TRBD1. Germline V gene lookup returns CDR1 WSHSY and CDR2 SAAADI. The CDR3 is 13 amino acids. Unmatched junction bases numbered 5, after V lost 6 bases and J lost 6 bases. The CDR3 reads CASRQGAGQTQYF. The CDR3 bases are TGCGCCAGCAGACAGGGGGCTGGTCAGACCCAGTACTTC.

V usage is TRBV28 and J usage is TRBJ2-5; TRBD2 agrees at 11 bases. After removal of 6 bases from V and 1 base from J, the junction contained 4 bases not matched to a gene. From germline, CDR1 is MDHEN and CDR2 SYDVKM. The CDR3 runs to 15 residues. CDR3 DNA: TGTGCCAGCAGGCTAGCGGGAGGACCCCAAGAGACCCAGTACTTC. Its translation: CASRLAGGPQETQYF.

The chain uses TRBV28 and TRBJ2-1; 9 bases line up with TRBD2. After removal of 5 bases from V and 1 base from J, the junction contained 15 bases not matched to a gene. Per germline, CDR1 MDHEN and CDR2 SYDVKM. CDR3 size: 19 residues. For the CDR3, the DNA is TGTGCCAGCAGTCCCCCTTCCCTTTTAGCGGGAGTATCCTACAATGAGCAGTTCTTC. Its translation: CASSPPSLLAGVSYNEQFF.